The present T cell receptor beta chain was sequenced within a study of T cells in Graves' hyperthyroidism and ophthalmopathy. Patients were excluded for uncontrolled infection, other autoimmune disease, pregnancy or lactation. RNA transcripts served as the template for amplifying TCR beta CDR3 regions. First-round RT-PCR targeting the TCR CDR3 was performed with the HTBI primer set. Using its own MiXCR run on the multiplex PCR reads, TCRdb lists one record per CDR3 protein. The profile covers about half a million distinct CDR3 sequences, with around 20% appearing a single time and approximately 26% taken by the ten largest. Trimming removed 0 bases from V and 0 bases from J, with 15 bases in between. Germline loops: CDR1 MNHNS, CDR2 SASEGT. The CDR3 is 19 residues long. This clonotype has a count of ten or more.

The source is a man aged 18-30 years with Graves' hyperthyroidism. Sample: blood. V usage is TRBV6-1 and J usage is TRBJ2-6; unclear D gene. CDR3 sequence: CASSEAGPSAYSGANVLTF. The CDR3, as DNA: TGTGCCAGCAGTGAAGCAGGGCCATCGGCCTACTCTGGGGCCAACGTCCTGACTTTC.